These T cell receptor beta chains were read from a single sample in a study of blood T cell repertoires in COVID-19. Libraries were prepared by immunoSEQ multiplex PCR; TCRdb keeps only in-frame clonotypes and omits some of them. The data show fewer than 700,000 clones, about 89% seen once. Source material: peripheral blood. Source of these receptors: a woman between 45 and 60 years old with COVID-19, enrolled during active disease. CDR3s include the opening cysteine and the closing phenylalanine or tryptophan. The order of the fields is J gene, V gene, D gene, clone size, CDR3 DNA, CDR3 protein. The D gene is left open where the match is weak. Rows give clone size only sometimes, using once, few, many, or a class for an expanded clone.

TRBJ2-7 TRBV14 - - TGTGCCAGCAGCCTTGGACAGACCTACGAGCAGTACTTC CASSLGQTYEQYF
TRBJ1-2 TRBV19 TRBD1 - TGTGCCAGTTCGGGGACAGGGGGACTTTTTGCCTATGGCTACACCTTC CASSGTGGLFAYGYTF
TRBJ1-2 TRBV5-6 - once TGTGCCAGCAGAGAGTTCCCTTGGGGCTACACCTTC CASREFPWGYTF
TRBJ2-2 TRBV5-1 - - TGCGCCAGCAGCTTGACAGCGAACACCGGGGAGCTGTTTTTT CASSLTANTGELFF
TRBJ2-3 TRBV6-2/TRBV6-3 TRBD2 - TGTGCCAGCAGTAACCAGCGGGGGGCTAGCACAGATACGCAGTATTTT CASSNQRGASTDTQYF
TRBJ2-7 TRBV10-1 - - TGCGCCAGCAGTGAGGGCCTCCCAAGCTACGAGCAGTACTTC CASSEGLPSYEQYF
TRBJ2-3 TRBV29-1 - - TGCAGCGTTGAGGCCGTCAGGGGTCGGACAGATACGCAGTATTTT CSVEAVRGRTDTQYF
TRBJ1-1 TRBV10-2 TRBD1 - TGCGCCAGCAACCTACGACAGGGGCTGAACACTGAAGCTTTCTTT CASNLRQGLNTEAFF
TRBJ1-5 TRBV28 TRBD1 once TGTGCCAGCAGTTCCCCATCTGGGACAGGGAGCAATCAGCCCCAGCATTTT CASSSPSGTGSNQPQHF
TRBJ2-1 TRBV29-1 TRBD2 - TGCAGCGTTCGACTAGCGGGGGACGCCTACAATGAGCAGTTCTTC CSVRLAGDAYNEQFF
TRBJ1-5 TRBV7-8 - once TGTGCCAGCAGTCCAACCACAGGGAGCAATCAGCCCCAGCATTTT CASSPTTGSNQPQHF
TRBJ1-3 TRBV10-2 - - TGCGCCAGTGCGACAGGAGCTGGAAACACCATATATTTT CASATGAGNTIYF
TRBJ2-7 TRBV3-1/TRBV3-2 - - TGTGCCAGCAGCCGCGCGTATAGTAACGAGCAGTACTTC CASSRAYSNEQYF
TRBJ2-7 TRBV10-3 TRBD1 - TGTGCCATCAGTGACTTGACAGGGGGCCACTACGAGCAGTACTTC CAISDLTGGHYEQYF
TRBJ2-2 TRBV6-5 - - TGTGCCAGCAGAAGGGGGTCGAACACCGGGGAGCTGTTTTTT CASRRGSNTGELFF
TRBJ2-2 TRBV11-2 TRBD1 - TGTGCCAGCAGCTTAGAGGGCAGGGGGCCCGGGGAGCTGTTTTTT CASSLEGRGPGELFF
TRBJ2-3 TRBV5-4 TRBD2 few TGTGCCAGCAGCTTAGCGGGGGGGCCCGCAGATACGCAGTATTTT CASSLAGGPADTQYF
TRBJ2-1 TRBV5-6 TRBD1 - TGTGCCAGCAGCTTGGTGACAGGGTACCTAGAGCAGTTCTTC CASSLVTGYLEQFF
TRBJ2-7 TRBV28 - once TGTGCCAGCAGCCCGGACACCGGTGAGCAGTACTTC CASSPDTGEQYF
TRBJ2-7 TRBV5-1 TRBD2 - TGCGCCAGCAGCTGGGGGCTAGCGGGCCCCTACGAGCAGTACTTC CASSWGLAGPYEQYF
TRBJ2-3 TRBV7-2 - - TGTGCCAGCAGCTCCCTAGCAGATACGCAGTATTTT CASSSLADTQYF
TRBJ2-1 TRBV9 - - TGTGCCAGCAGCGTAACGGGGGAGTTATACAATGAGCAGTTCTTC CASSVTGELYNEQFF
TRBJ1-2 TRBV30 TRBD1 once TGTGCCTGGAGTGTACAGGGGGACGATCGCTACACCTTC CAWSVQGDDRYTF
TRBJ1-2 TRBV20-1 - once TGCAGTGCCAGGTATAACTATGGCTACACCTTC CSARYNYGYTF
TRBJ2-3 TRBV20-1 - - TGCAGTGTTACAGGCACAGATACGCAGTATTTT CSVTGTDTQYF
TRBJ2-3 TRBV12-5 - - TGTGCTAGTGGTTCTTCCCGGCGGCAAGGAGATACGCAGTATTTT CASGSSRRQGDTQYF
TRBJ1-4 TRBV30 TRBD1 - TGTGCCTGGGGACAGGGTGTAAATGAAAAACTGTTTTTT CAWGQGVNEKLFF
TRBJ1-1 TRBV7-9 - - TGTGCCAGCAGCTTAGCGGCAGGCCCCGTTGGGCCTGAAGCTTTCTTT CASSLAAGPVGPEAFF
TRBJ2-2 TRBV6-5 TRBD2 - TGTGCCAGTGGGACTAGCGTGATAAACACCGGGGAGCTGTTTTTT CASGTSVINTGELFF
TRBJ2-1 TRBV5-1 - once TGCGCCAGCAGCTTGGACGTTGGGGGGGCGGTCAATGAGCAGTTCTTC CASSLDVGGAVNEQFF
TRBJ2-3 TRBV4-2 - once TGTGCCAGCAGCATCGGGGGGCAGGGAGATACGCAGTATTTT CASSIGGQGDTQYF
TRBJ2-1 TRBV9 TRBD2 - TGTGCCAGCAGCGCCCCAGGACTAGCGGGGGGCTATTACAATGAGCAGTTCTTC CASSAPGLAGGYYNEQFF
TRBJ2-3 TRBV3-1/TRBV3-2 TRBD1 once TGTGCCAGCACGGGACAGGAATCAGATACGCAGTATTTT CASTGQESDTQYF
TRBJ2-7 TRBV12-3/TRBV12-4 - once TGTGCCAGCAGGCGGGGACGGTCCTACGAGCAGTACTTC CASRRGRSYEQYF
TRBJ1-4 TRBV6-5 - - TGTGCCAGCAGACCAGGAGGAGGAGGTGAAAAACTGTTTTTT CASRPGGGGEKLFF
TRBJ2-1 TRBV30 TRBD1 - TGTGCCTGGAGTGCCGGGACAGGGATCGATGAGCAGTTCTTC CAWSAGTGIDEQFF
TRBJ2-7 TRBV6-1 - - TGTGCCAGCAGTGACCCGGGACATATAGTTGGTGGCGAGCAGTACTTC CASSDPGHIVGGEQYF
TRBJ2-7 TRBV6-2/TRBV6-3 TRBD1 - TGTGCCAGCAGTTATCGGACAGGGAACGAGCAGTACTTC CASSYRTGNEQYF
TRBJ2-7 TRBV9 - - TGTGCCAGCAGCGTAGCTGGGGGGAGCGAGCAGTACTTC CASSVAGGSEQYF
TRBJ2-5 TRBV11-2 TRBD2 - TGTGCCAGCAGCTTAGGACTAGCGGGGGACCAAGAGACCCAGTACTTC CASSLGLAGDQETQYF
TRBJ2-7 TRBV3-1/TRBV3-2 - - TGTGCCAGCAGCCAATCAGGGCCCTCCTGTGGCGAGCAGTACTTC CASSQSGPSCGEQYF
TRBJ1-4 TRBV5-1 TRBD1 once TGCGCCAGCAGTTCGACAGGGGAATTGGCTAATGAAAAACTGTTTTTT CASSSTGELANEKLFF